A selection of T cell receptor beta chains follows, all from one sample in a study of response to subunit inactivated influenza vaccine. TCRdb called the RT-PCR reads again in MiXCR, with one record for every CDR3 protein. The sample yields under 200,000 distinct CDR3 sequences, approximately 12% seen once. These data are also associated with another study on T cells expressing NK-cell markers.

Material: CD8+ T cells sorted from PBMCs, obtained 11 to 12 days after vaccination. Receptors were obtained from a man in his fifties who received an inactivated influenza vaccine. Each CDR3 is given with its conserved first and last residue. Fields, in order: V gene, D gene, clone size, J gene, CDR3 protein, CDR3 DNA. D genes are given only for firm matches. Expanded clones get a size class; other rows say once, few or many, or leave the size out.

V gene: TRBV15; D gene: TRBD2; clone size: many; J gene: TRBJ2-7; CDR3 protein: CATSPGTSGPYEQYF; CDR3 DNA: TGTGCCACCAGTCCCGGGACTAGCGGCCCCTACGAGCAGTACTTC
V gene: TRBV20-1; D gene: TRBD2; clone size: few; J gene: TRBJ2-5; CDR3 protein: CSATTSGDETQYF; CDR3 DNA: TGCAGTGCCACTACTAGCGGGGACGAGACCCAGTACTTC
V gene: TRBV5-6; D gene: .; clone size: .; J gene: TRBJ1-6; CDR3 protein: CASSLVYSNSPLHF; CDR3 DNA: TGTGCCAGCAGCTTGGTTTACTCAAATTCACCCCTCCACTTT
V gene: TRBV20-1; D gene: TRBD2; clone size: .; J gene: TRBJ2-7; CDR3 protein: CSATTPSGGPFDEQYF; CDR3 DNA: TGCAGTGCGACAACACCTAGCGGGGGCCCCTTTGACGAGCAGTACTTC
V gene: TRBV15; D gene: .; clone size: few; J gene: TRBJ1-5; CDR3 protein: CATSRGGGHQPQHF; CDR3 DNA: TGTGCCACCAGCAGAGGTGGAGGGCATCAGCCCCAGCATTTT
V gene: TRBV28; D gene: .; clone size: .; J gene: TRBJ2-7; CDR3 protein: CASSPPPDAYEQYF; CDR3 DNA: TGTGCCAGCAGTCCCCCCCCAGATGCATACGAGCAGTACTTC
V gene: TRBV7-9; D gene: .; clone size: many; J gene: TRBJ2-2; CDR3 protein: CASSLGPLPPTGELFF; CDR3 DNA: TGTGCCAGCAGCTTAGGTCCCCTTCCCCCAACCGGGGAGCTGTTTTTT
V gene: TRBV7-9; D gene: .; clone size: few; J gene: TRBJ2-7; CDR3 protein: CASSLTGIYEQYF; CDR3 DNA: TGTGCCAGCAGCTTAACGGGTATTTACGAGCAGTACTTC
V gene: TRBV4-3; D gene: .; clone size: few; J gene: TRBJ2-7; CDR3 protein: CASSHADGGSYEQYF; CDR3 DNA: TGCGCCAGCAGCCACGCGGACGGAGGTTCCTACGAGCAGTACTTC
V gene: TRBV16; D gene: TRBD1; clone size: .; J gene: TRBJ2-1; CDR3 protein: CASSQDRGYNEQFF; CDR3 DNA: TGTGCCAGCAGCCAGGACAGGGGATACAATGAGCAGTTCTTC
V gene: TRBV7-9; D gene: .; clone size: many; J gene: TRBJ2-1; CDR3 protein: CASSWGNEQFF; CDR3 DNA: TGTGCCAGCAGCTGGGGTAATGAGCAGTTCTTC
V gene: TRBV12-3/TRBV12-4; D gene: .; clone size: many; J gene: TRBJ2-6; CDR3 protein: CASSLGGALSGANVLTF; CDR3 DNA: TGTGCCAGCAGTTTAGGGGGGGCCCTCTCTGGGGCCAACGTCCTGACTTTC
V gene: TRBV7-9; D gene: .; clone size: .; J gene: TRBJ2-1; CDR3 protein: CASSPQRDNEQFF; CDR3 DNA: TGTGCCAGCAGCCCCCAGAGGGACAACGAGCAGTTCTTC
V gene: TRBV28; D gene: .; clone size: many; J gene: TRBJ2-7; CDR3 protein: CASSPLRAGPHEQYF; CDR3 DNA: TGTGCCAGCAGTCCCCTCCGGGCAGGACCCCACGAGCAGTACTTC
V gene: TRBV7-8; D gene: .; clone size: many; J gene: TRBJ1-3; CDR3 protein: CASSLAAGLDGNTIYF; CDR3 DNA: TGTGCCAGCAGCTTAGCGGCAGGCTTGGACGGAAACACCATATATTTT
V gene: TRBV20-1; D gene: TRBD1; clone size: .; J gene: TRBJ2-7; CDR3 protein: CSASQGAYEQYF; CDR3 DNA: TGCAGTGCTAGCCAGGGGGCCTACGAGCAGTACTTC
V gene: TRBV20-1; D gene: .; clone size: few; J gene: TRBJ2-2; CDR3 protein: CSARSGNTGELFF; CDR3 DNA: TGCAGTGCTAGATCCGGAAACACCGGGGAGCTGTTTTTT
V gene: TRBV7-8; D gene: .; clone size: .; J gene: TRBJ2-7; CDR3 protein: CARGPGLAYEQYF; CDR3 DNA: TGTGCCAGGGGCCCCGGGCTAGCCTACGAGCAGTACTTC
V gene: TRBV24-1; D gene: .; clone size: few; J gene: TRBJ2-1; CDR3 protein: CATSDLQAGTVEQFF; CDR3 DNA: TGTGCCACCAGTGATTTGCAGGCCGGGACGGTTGAGCAGTTCTTC
V gene: TRBV30; D gene: TRBD1; clone size: many; J gene: TRBJ1-4; CDR3 protein: CAWSPDAAGTGREKLFF; CDR3 DNA: TGTGCCTGGAGTCCCGACGCCGCCGGGACAGGGAGAGAAAAACTGTTTTTT
V gene: TRBV11-2; D gene: .; clone size: many; J gene: TRBJ2-1; CDR3 protein: CASSLEQGLILNEQFF; CDR3 DNA: TGTGCCAGCAGCTTAGAGCAGGGGCTTATACTCAATGAGCAGTTCTTC
V gene: TRBV6-2/TRBV6-3; D gene: .; clone size: many; J gene: TRBJ2-7; CDR3 protein: CASRAGLYYEQYF; CDR3 DNA: TGTGCCAGCAGAGCCGGGCTTTACTACGAGCAGTACTTC
V gene: TRBV24-1; D gene: .; clone size: few; J gene: TRBJ1-1; CDR3 protein: CATSDFKDTEAFF; CDR3 DNA: TGTGCCACCAGTGATTTTAAGGACACTGAAGCTTTCTTT
V gene: TRBV7-8; D gene: .; clone size: .; J gene: TRBJ2-2; CDR3 protein: CASSPSSLNTGELFF; CDR3 DNA: TGTGCCAGCAGCCCCTCAAGTCTAAACACCGGGGAGCTGTTTTTT
V gene: TRBV29-1; D gene: .; clone size: .; J gene: TRBJ2-7; CDR3 protein: CSVQTSPYEQYF; CDR3 DNA: TGCAGCGTCCAGACCTCGCCCTACGAGCAGTACTTC
V gene: TRBV7-3; D gene: TRBD1; clone size: .; J gene: TRBJ2-3; CDR3 protein: CASTLGQGGPDTQYF; CDR3 DNA: TGTGCCAGCACCCTGGGACAGGGAGGCCCAGATACGCAGTATTTT
V gene: TRBV11-2; D gene: .; clone size: .; J gene: TRBJ1-2; CDR3 protein: CASSLKTGDGRGYTF; CDR3 DNA: TGTGCCAGCAGCTTAAAAACCGGGGATGGACGGGGCTACACCTTC
V gene: TRBV4-1; D gene: .; clone size: .; J gene: TRBJ2-1; CDR3 protein: CASSKLTYNEQFF; CDR3 DNA: TGCGCCAGCAGCAAACTAACCTACAATGAGCAGTTCTTC
V gene: TRBV7-8; D gene: .; clone size: many; J gene: TRBJ2-1; CDR3 protein: CASSPHLVSYNEQFF; CDR3 DNA: TGTGCCAGCAGCCCTCATTTGGTCTCCTACAATGAGCAGTTCTTC
V gene: TRBV11-1; D gene: .; clone size: .; J gene: TRBJ2-1; CDR3 protein: CASSFLPPRENSYNEQFF; CDR3 DNA: TGTGCCAGCAGCTTCCTCCCCCCACGGGAGAACTCCTACAATGAGCAGTTCTTC
V gene: TRBV7-9; D gene: .; clone size: few; J gene: TRBJ2-1; CDR3 protein: CASSFRLGTYNEQFF; CDR3 DNA: TGTGCCAGCAGCTTTCGGTTAGGGACCTACAATGAGCAGTTCTTC
V gene: TRBV19; D gene: .; clone size: few; J gene: TRBJ2-6; CDR3 protein: CASKYGGANVLTF; CDR3 DNA: TGTGCCAGTAAATATGGTGGGGCCAACGTCCTGACTTTC
V gene: TRBV10-3; D gene: .; clone size: .; J gene: TRBJ2-2; CDR3 protein: CAIRGGVNTGELFF; CDR3 DNA: TGTGCCATCAGGGGAGGAGTGAACACCGGGGAGCTGTTTTTT
V gene: TRBV6-2/TRBV6-3; D gene: .; clone size: .; J gene: TRBJ1-2; CDR3 protein: CASSYWAYGYTF; CDR3 DNA: TGTGCCAGCAGTTACTGGGCCTATGGCTACACCTTC
V gene: TRBV19; D gene: .; clone size: .; J gene: TRBJ1-5; CDR3 protein: CASSIGFLVANQPQHF; CDR3 DNA: TGTGCCAGTAGTATCGGGTTTTTGGTGGCAAATCAGCCCCAGCATTTT
V gene: TRBV5-6; D gene: .; clone size: few; J gene: TRBJ2-5; CDR3 protein: CASSTGGPKETQYF; CDR3 DNA: TGTGCCAGCAGCACCGGAGGGCCCAAAGAGACCCAGTACTTC
V gene: TRBV28; D gene: .; clone size: .; J gene: TRBJ1-1; CDR3 protein: CASRDLSTEAFF; CDR3 DNA: TGTGCCAGCAGGGATTTGAGCACTGAAGCTTTCTTT
V gene: TRBV11-2; D gene: .; clone size: .; J gene: TRBJ1-1; CDR3 protein: CASSLGAVLKGTEAFF; CDR3 DNA: TGTGCCAGCAGCTTAGGGGCAGTACTTAAGGGGACTGAAGCTTTCTTT
V gene: TRBV12-3/TRBV12-4; D gene: TRBD1; clone size: .; J gene: TRBJ1-4; CDR3 protein: CASSAAQGAIEKLFF; CDR3 DNA: TGTGCCAGCAGTGCCGCTCAGGGGGCGATTGAAAAACTGTTTTTT
V gene: TRBV4-3; D gene: .; clone size: .; J gene: TRBJ2-5; CDR3 protein: CASSQGASGQETQYF; CDR3 DNA: TGCGCCAGCAGCCAAGGGGCAAGTGGGCAAGAGACCCAGTACTTC
V gene: TRBV27; D gene: .; clone size: .; J gene: TRBJ2-1; CDR3 protein: CASSQETTGNNEQFF; CDR3 DNA: TGTGCCAGCAGCCAGGAAACTACGGGAAACAATGAGCAGTTCTTC
V gene: TRBV20-1; D gene: TRBD2; clone size: .; J gene: TRBJ2-3; CDR3 protein: CSAISAGGPGSTDTQYF; CDR3 DNA: TGCAGTGCTATCTCCGCGGGAGGGCCGGGGAGCACAGATACGCAGTATTTT
V gene: TRBV9; D gene: TRBD1; clone size: few; J gene: TRBJ1-1; CDR3 protein: CASSAIRTGFTEAFF; CDR3 DNA: TGTGCCAGCAGCGCTATTCGGACAGGGTTCACTGAAGCTTTCTTT
V gene: TRBV12-3/TRBV12-4; D gene: .; clone size: few; J gene: TRBJ2-2; CDR3 protein: CASRPQGSGTGELFF; CDR3 DNA: TGTGCCAGCAGACCCCAGGGGAGTGGGACCGGGGAGCTGTTTTTT